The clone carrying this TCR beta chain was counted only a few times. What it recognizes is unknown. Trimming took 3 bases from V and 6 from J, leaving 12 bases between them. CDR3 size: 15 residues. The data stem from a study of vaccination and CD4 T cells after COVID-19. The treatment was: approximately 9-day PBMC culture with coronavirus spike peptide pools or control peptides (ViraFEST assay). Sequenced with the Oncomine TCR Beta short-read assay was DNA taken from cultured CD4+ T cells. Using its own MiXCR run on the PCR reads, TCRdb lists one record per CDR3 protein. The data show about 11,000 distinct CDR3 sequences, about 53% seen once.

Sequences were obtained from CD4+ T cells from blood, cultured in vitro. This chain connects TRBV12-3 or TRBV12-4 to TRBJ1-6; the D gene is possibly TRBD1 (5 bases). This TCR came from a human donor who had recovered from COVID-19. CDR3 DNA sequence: TGTGCCAGCAGTTTTCAGGGCGCGGTTAATTCACCCCTCCACTTT. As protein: CASSFQGAVNSPLHF.